The next 6 T cell receptor beta chains were all read from a single sample in a study of beta chain features in type 1 diabetes. Every bit of the isolated RNA underwent reverse transcription, so sequencing read expressed TCRB transcripts. Sequencing used immunoSEQ multiplex PCR; TCRdb keeps in-frame clones, though not all of them. The table lists approximately 270,000 clones, approximately 15% of them singletons. These receptors lack a known antigen. Study-level results: TCRB CDR3 length was moderately but significantly reduced in all four CD4+ subsets of Type 1 diabetes patients.

The specimen sequenced was naive CD4+ T cells from blood. The receptors here all came from a young man with type 1 diabetes.

The gene calls are TRBV7-9 and TRBJ2-1; 7 nucleotides agree with TRBD2. This CDR3 contains 15 residues. The junction had 9 bases not matched to a gene; V was cut back by 5 bases and J by 5 bases. From germline, CDR1 is SEHNR and CDR2 FQNEAQ (reference sequence). CDR3 protein: CASSLLASFHNEQFF. For the CDR3, the DNA is TGTGCCAGCAGCCTACTAGCGTCTTTTCACAATGAGCAGTTCTTC.

In this sample, this clone turned up a few times. This chain links TRBV7-3 with TRBJ2-6; 8 nucleotides match TRBD1. This CDR3 contains 17 residues. Germline V gene lookup returns CDR1 SGHTA and CDR2 FQGTGA. V was clipped by 3 bases and J by 1 base; unmatched bases: 5. The CDR3 coding sequence is TGTGCCAGCAGCTTCAGGGGGCTGGTGTCTGGGGCCAACGTCCTGACTTTC. Its protein is CASSFRGLVSGANVLTF.

The V gene is TRBV28, the J gene TRBJ1-2; D possibly corresponds to TRBD1 (5 bases). Germline V gives CDR1 MDHEN, CDR2 SYDVKM. With 1 base removed from V and 8 bases from J, the gap between germline ends came to 11 bases. There are 13 residues in the CDR3. The CDR3 here is CASSLSGGQGYTF. The CDR3 nucleotides are TGTGCCAGCAGTTTATCCGGGGGTCAGGGCTACACCTTC.

This clone was picked up a small number of times. V usage is TRBV28 and J usage is TRBJ2-7, with TRBD1 matching 7 bases. This CDR3 region has 14 residues. Germline loops: CDR1 MDHEN, CDR2 SYDVKM. Trimming removed 6 bases from V and 5 bases from J; junction bases left unmatched: 10. The CDR3 region is CASRTDRAYHEQYF. The CDR3 DNA reads as TGTGCCAGCAGGACCGACAGGGCCTACCACGAGCAGTACTTC.

The rearrangement links TRBV5-1 to TRBJ2-1, with 9 bases fitting TRBD2. After removal of 3 bases from V and 8 bases from J, the junction contained 12 bases not matched to a gene. Germline lookup yields CDR1 SGHRS and CDR2 YFSETQ. The CDR3 has 16 residues. In DNA, the CDR3 is TGCGCCAGCAGCTCACCGCGGCTAGCGGGACTGGATGAGCAGTTCTTC. Protein product: CASSSPRLAGLDEQFF.

There are a few counts of this clone. The V gene is TRBV28, the J gene TRBJ1-1; no clear D. The CDR3 runs 11 residues. Germline CDR1 is MDHEN and CDR2 is SYDVKM. The V end was cut by 5 bases, the J end by 7 bases, with 8 bases between. The CDR3 nucleotides read TGTGCCAGCAGTCCTCGGGGTGAAGCTTTCTTT. It yields the protein CASSPRGEAFF. Full variable domain (outside the CDR3, taken from reference TRBV28 and TRBJ1-1): DVKVTQSSRYLVKRTGEKVFLECVQDMDHENMFWYRQDPGLGLRLIYFSYDVKMKEKGDIPEGYSVSREKKERFSLILESASTNQTSMYLCASSPRGEAFFGQGTRLTVV.